Following are 4 T cell receptor beta chains from one sample sequenced in a study of blood T cell repertoires in COVID-19. The table came from immunoSEQ multiplex PCR; TCRdb's copy has only in-frame clones and leaves some out. The table lists about 270,000 clones, about 85% of them singletons, with roughly 4% in the top ten. Sequencing used peripheral blood. The receptors originated from a man in his 60s who had recovered from COVID-19.

The CDR3 is CASQGISRELFF. CDR3 in DNA: TGTGCCAGCCAGGGTATTTCCCGGGAGCTGTTTTTT. The J gene is TRBJ2-2, the V gene TRBV2; weak D call: TRBD1 (5 bases). V dropped 8 bases and J dropped 9 bases, with 13 bases sitting between them. CDR3 length: 12 amino acids. Germline-derived CDR1 and CDR2 are SNHLY and FYNNEI.

V usage is TRBV7-2 and J usage is TRBJ1-2, with D perhaps matching TRBD1 (5 bases). CDR1 and CDR2 (germline): SGHTA, FQGNSA. The CDR3 is 14 amino acids. Trimming removed 5 bases from V and 0 bases from J, with 10 bases in between. Here the CDR3 reads CASSPGTANYGYTF. The CDR3 DNA reads as TGTGCCAGCAGCCCTGGGACTGCTAACTATGGCTACACCTTC.

The CDR3 loop reads CASSVRTSGGRTDTQYF. The CDR3 region has the DNA TGTGCCAGCAGCGTAAGGACTAGCGGGGGGCGCACAGATACGCAGTATTTT. This rearrangement joins TRBV9 to TRBJ2-3, with 14 bases that match TRBD2. There are 17 residues in the CDR3. V lost 1 base, J lost 1 base, and 2 bases stayed unmatched. Germline loops: CDR1 SGDLS, CDR2 YYNGEE.

This chain uses TRBV2 with TRBJ2-5; D is perhaps TRBD2 (5 bases). V dropped 7 bases and J dropped 0 bases, with 9 bases sitting between them. Germline loops: CDR1 SNHLY, CDR2 FYNNEI. This CDR3 has 13 residues. The CDR3 region has the DNA TGTGCCAGCATAGAGGACTACCAAGAGACCCAGTACTTC. Protein: CASIEDYQETQYF.